One sample yielded the 10 T cell receptor beta chains listed below, sequenced in a study of cytomegalovirus exposure and HLA in healthy donors. 13 Jbeta primers and 60 Vbeta primers were used for the PCR. Clones were read by immunoSEQ multiplex PCR, and TCRdb kept only the in-frame ones, dropping some. The sample gives around 90,000 clones, 70% to 80% of which show up once; approximately 3.4% is in the top ten. Input material: PBMCs. These receptor sequences come from a male donor in good health and CMV-seropositive.

The chain combines TRBV7-2 with TRBJ1-4; 8 positions agree with TRBD1. Germline values: CDR1 SGHTA, CDR2 FQGNSA. J was trimmed by 4 bases and V by 6 bases; bases with no gene match: 7. The CDR3 is 15 amino acids. The CDR3, as DNA: TGTGCCAGCAGTCCAGGGGGCGCCGGTAATGAAAAACTGTTTTTT. Protein product: CASSPGGAGNEKLFF.

Only one count was recorded for this clone. The V gene is TRBV6-5, the J gene TRBJ1-2; 8 nucleotides agree with TRBD1. After removal of 9 bases from V and 5 bases from J, the junction contained 5 bases not matched to a gene. The germline V gene encodes CDR1 MNHEY and CDR2 SVGAGI. The CDR3 has 12 amino acids. The CDR3 reads CASTQGGYGYTF. The DNA for the CDR3 is TGTGCCAGTACACAGGGGGGTTATGGCTACACCTTC.

The rearrangement uses TRBV10-2 and TRBJ2-1; the D is unclear. Per germline, CDR1 WSHSY and CDR2 SAAADI. The CDR3 consists of 14 residues. V lost 5 bases, J lost 9 bases, and 17 bases lay in between. The CDR3, as DNA: TGCGCCAGCAGTCCCTCCCCCAGCGTGGGTGAGCAGTTCTTC. Protein: CASSPSPSVGEQFF.

The CDR3 sequence is CASSLTGESNQPQHF. CDR3 DNA: TGTGCCAGCTCACTTACAGGGGAAAGCAATCAGCCCCAGCATTTT. The chain couples TRBV18 to TRBJ1-5; 7 positions match TRBD1. The CDR3 spans 15 residues. The germline gives CDR1 KGHSH, CDR2 LQKENI. V was clipped by 4 bases and J by 1 base; unmatched bases: 4.

The rearrangement links TRBV5-1 to TRBJ2-7, with D perhaps TRBD1 (7 bases). This CDR3 spans 15 amino acids. Germline V lookup: CDR1 SGHRS, CDR2 YFSETQ. V dropped 6 bases and J dropped 1 base, with 17 bases sitting between them. The chain's CDR3 is CASTLAAGGSYEQYF. The CDR3 DNA is TGCGCCAGCACCCTTGCGGCAGGGGGGTCCTACGAGCAGTACTTC.

V gene TRBV29-1 combines with J gene TRBJ2-7; 7 bases align to TRBD2. CDR1 and CDR2 from the germline V gene are SQVTM and ANQGSEA. Trimming took 6 bases from V and 2 from J; bases not matched to a gene: 19. This CDR3 has 17 residues. This CDR3 reads CSVSGGSGPMGPYEQYF. Here the CDR3 DNA reads TGCAGCGTCTCCGGGGGTAGCGGGCCGATGGGTCCCTACGAGCAGTACTTC.

This clone was seen only once. The chain combines TRBV7-6 with TRBJ1-1; tentative D call: TRBD1 (6 bases). This CDR3 has 15 residues. The germline CDR1 and CDR2 sequences are SGHVS and FNYEAQ. Trimming took off 1 base at V and 5 bases at J, with 14 bases between the two ends. This CDR3 reads CASSLEGGLGTEAFF. The CDR3 DNA reads as TGTGCCAGCAGCTTAGAGGGGGGGCTTGGGACTGAAGCTTTCTTT.

The CDR3 DNA follows: TGTGCCAGTAGTATGCAGGCGCGAGATACGCAGTATTTT. Its protein product is CASSMQARDTQYF. J is TRBJ2-3 and V is TRBV19; unclear D gene. The CDR3 runs 13 residues. V lost 3 bases and J 5 bases, leaving 9 bases between the germline ends. CDR1 is LNHDA and CDR2 is SQIVND in the germline V gene (reference sequence).

The chain links TRBV10-2 to TRBJ1-6; 8 bases line up with TRBD1. The CDR3 totals 12 residues. The junction had 3 bases not matched to a gene; V was cut back by 6 bases and J by 11 bases. CDR1 is WSHSY, CDR2 SAAADI, per germline. The CDR3 DNA sequence: TGCGCCAGCAGGACAGGGGAGGCACCCCTCCACTTT. The encoded protein is CASRTGEAPLHF.

V gene TRBV29-1 combines with J gene TRBJ2-1; TRBD1 matches at 9 bases. Germline V CDR1 and CDR2: SQVTM, ANQGSEA. The junction had 8 bases not matched to a gene; V was cut back by 7 bases and J by 7 bases. This CDR3 contains 13 residues. Here the CDR3 DNA reads TGCAGCGCGGGACAGGGAAATTGGAATGAGCAGTTCTTC. Translation: CSAGQGNWNEQFF.